This passage covers 14 T cell receptor beta chains from one sample sequenced in a study of tumor-infiltrating lymphocytes in oesophageal squamous cell carcinoma. Via MiXCR, TCRdb re-called the PCR reads, giving one row per CDR3 protein. The sample holds some 25,000 distinct CDR3 sequences; 30% to 40% are singletons and the top ten take around 23%. The sequencing input was esophageal tumor tissue. These receptor sequences come from a male donor with esophageal squamous cell carcinoma.

This clonotype is medium-sized in the sample. CDR3 DNA: TGTGCCAGCAGCTTACGTCGGGAGGGGGAGCAGTACTTC. The encoded protein is CASSLRREGEQYF. The gene calls are TRBV7-2 and TRBJ2-7; TRBD2 matches 8 bases. Germline V gene data show CDR1 as SGHTA and CDR2 as FQGNSA. This CDR3 spans 13 amino acids. With 2 bases clipped from V and 7 bases from J, the junction kept 4 bases outside the gene matches.

In its sample, this clonotype was seen many times. V is TRBV7-9 and J is TRBJ2-7, with D perhaps TRBD1 or TRBD2 (6 bases each). The CDR3 has 16 residues. CDR1 and CDR2 (germline): SEHNR, FQNEAQ (reference sequence). The V end was cut by 1 base, the J end by 0 bases, with 13 bases between. The CDR3 loop reads CASSLGGGLSSYEQYF. CDR3 DNA sequence: TGTGCCAGCAGCTTAGGAGGGGGGCTAAGCTCCTACGAGCAGTACTTC.

V usage is TRBV7-3 and J usage is TRBJ2-2; tentative D call: TRBD1 (5 bases). The CDR3 length is 15 residues. V dropped 5 bases and J dropped 4 bases, with 14 bases sitting between them. Germline values: CDR1 SGHTA, CDR2 FQGTGA. In DNA, the CDR3 is TGTGCCAGCAGCCCATCCAGGGTAGCCACCGGGGAGCTGTTTTTT. Translating it yields CASSPSRVATGELFF.

V usage is TRBV12-3 or TRBV12-4 and J usage is TRBJ1-6; D is perhaps TRBD1 (6 bases). The end of the DNA fits TRBJ2-5 better, so the J call may be wrong. This CDR3 spans 12 amino acids. The CDR3 protein is CASSTQGETQYF. CDR3 nucleotides: TGTGCCAGCAGCACACAGGGAGAGACCCAGTACTTC.

Relative to its sample, this clonotype is medium-sized. V and J are TRBV7-9 and TRBJ1-4; D call uncertain. The V gene's germline CDR1 is SEHNR and CDR2 FQNEAQ (reference sequence). The CDR3 loop spans 15 amino acids. V lost 5 bases and J 8 bases, leaving 18 bases between the germline ends. CDR3 nucleotides: TGTGCCAGCAGCGCAGCCGTGGGAGCGGGAGAAAAACTGTTTTTT. Protein sequence: CASSAAVGAGEKLFF.

This clonotype was observed a handful of times. This may be a read error: a much more frequent sequence differs by one nucleotide. The chain employs TRBV6-1 and TRBJ2-1; 9 nucleotides agree with TRBD1. The DNA end is a closer match to TRBJ2-7, so the J assignment may be wrong. Per germline, CDR1 MNHNS and CDR2 SASEGT. This CDR3 has 15 residues. CDR3 protein: CASILGQGPYNEQYF. For the CDR3, the DNA is TGTGCCAGCATTCTGGGACAGGGACCCTACAATGAGCAGTACTTC.

The V gene is TRBV4-1, the J gene TRBJ1-5, with a tentative D call TRBD1 (6 bases). Trimming left V 0 bases short and J 9 bases short, with 12 bases between. Germline lookup yields CDR1 MGHRA and CDR2 YSYEKL. The CDR3 runs 14 residues. The CDR3 protein is CASSQDSQGWPQHF. The CDR3 DNA follows: TGCGCCAGCAGCCAAGACTCACAGGGATGGCCCCAGCATTTT.

Worth noting for this clonotype: This could be a read error, since a much larger clone is one nucleotide away. This chain links TRBV4-1 with TRBJ1-1; perhaps TRBD1 as D (6 bases). The V end lost 0 bases, the J end lost 0 bases, and 23 bases lay between the germline ends. Looked up from germline, CDR1 is MGHRA and CDR2 is YSYEKL. CDR3 length equals 20 residues. CDR3 amino acids: CASSQDFIGAGGLVNTEAFF. DNA for the CDR3: TGCGCCAGCAGCCAAGATTTTATTGGGGCGGGGGGGCTTGTGAACACTGAAGCTTTCTTT.

The chain employs TRBV11-3 and TRBJ2-1, with TRBD2 matching over 7 bases. This CDR3 region has 15 residues. The germline V gene encodes CDR1 SGHNT and CDR2 YENEEA. V shed 6 bases, J shed 4 bases, and the junction held 9 bases outside the gene matches. The CDR3, as DNA: TGTGCCAGCAGAAGGGGAGGGCGGGTTTACAATGAGCAGTTCTTC. It yields the protein CASRRGGRVYNEQFF.

V gene TRBV28 combines with J gene TRBJ1-1; D not resolved. The CDR3 sequence is 14 residues long. Germline CDR1 reads MDHEN; CDR2 reads SYDVKM. Trimming stripped 2 bases from V and 1 base from J, with 8 bases between. The CDR3 reads CASSLMVTNTEAFF. The CDR3 DNA follows: TGTGCCAGCAGTTTAATGGTTACGAACACTGAAGCTTTCTTT.

The chain combines TRBV28 with TRBJ2-3; 9 nucleotides align to TRBD1. J lost 4 bases, V lost 2 bases, and 10 bases had no gene match. The CDR3 covers 17 residues. CDR1 is MDHEN, CDR2 SYDVKM, per germline. The chain's CDR3 is CASSLPGQGMNSDTQYF. For the CDR3, the DNA is TGTGCCAGCAGTTTACCGGGACAGGGAATGAACTCAGATACGCAGTATTTT. The full variable domain, with the rest looked up from reference TRBV28 and TRBJ2-3, is DVKVTQSSRYLVKRTGEKVFLECVQDMDHENMFWYRQDPGLGLRLIYFSYDVKMKEKGDIPEGYSVSREKKERFSLILESASTNQTSMYLCASSLPGQGMNSDTQYFGPGTRLTVL.

This clonotype was detected many times. The CDR3 does not close with the conserved phenylalanine or tryptophan, likely indicating a read error. Because the CDR3's place on the DNA is in doubt, the DNA is left out and the CDR3 is given as listed by TCRdb. V usage is TRBV7-2 and J usage is TRBJ2-5; no DNA check was done on the table's D call, TRBD2. Counting both end residues, the CDR3 totals 8 amino acids. Looked up from germline, CDR1 is SGHTA and CDR2 is FQGNSA. CDR3 amino acids: CASSDRTS.

The table lists this clonotype with many counts. The chain links TRBV6-1 to TRBJ2-1; perhaps D is TRBD1 or TRBD2 (5 bases each). The closer fit of TRBJ2-7 to the DNA end suggests the J call may be wrong. Germline-derived CDR1 and CDR2 are MNHNS and SASEGT. This CDR3 contains 14 residues. DNA of the CDR3: TGTGCCAGCAAACCAGTGGGGGAAAACAATGAGCAGTACTTC. It codes for CASKPVGENNEQYF.

This clonotype was seen many times. The chain links TRBV5-1 to TRBJ2-1; TRBD1 matches at 10 bases. Germline V CDR1 and CDR2: SGHRS, YFSETQ. V gave up 5 bases and J gave up 2 bases; unmatched junction bases: 4. CDR3 length: 15 amino acids. CDR3: CASRKGQGTYNEQFF. For the CDR3, the DNA is TGCGCCAGCAGAAAGGGACAGGGGACCTACAATGAGCAGTTCTTC.